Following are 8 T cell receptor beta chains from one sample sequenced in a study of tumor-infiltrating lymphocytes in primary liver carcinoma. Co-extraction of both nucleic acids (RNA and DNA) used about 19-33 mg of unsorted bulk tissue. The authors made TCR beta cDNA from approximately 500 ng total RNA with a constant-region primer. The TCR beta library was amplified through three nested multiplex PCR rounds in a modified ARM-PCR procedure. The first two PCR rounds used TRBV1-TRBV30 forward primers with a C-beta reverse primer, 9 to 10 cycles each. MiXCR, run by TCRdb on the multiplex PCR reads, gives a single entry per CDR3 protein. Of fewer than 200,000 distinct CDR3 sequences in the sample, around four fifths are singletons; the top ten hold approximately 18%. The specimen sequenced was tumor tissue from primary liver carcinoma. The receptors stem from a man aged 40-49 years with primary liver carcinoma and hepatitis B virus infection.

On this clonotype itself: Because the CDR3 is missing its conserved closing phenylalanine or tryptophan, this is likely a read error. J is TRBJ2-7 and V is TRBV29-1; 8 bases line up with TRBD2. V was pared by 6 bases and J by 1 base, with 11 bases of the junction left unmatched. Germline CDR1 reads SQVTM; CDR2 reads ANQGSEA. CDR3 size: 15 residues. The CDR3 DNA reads TGCAGCGTACATGGGATTAGCGGGGAGTCCTACGAGCAGTACTTA. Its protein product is CSVHGISGESYEQYL.

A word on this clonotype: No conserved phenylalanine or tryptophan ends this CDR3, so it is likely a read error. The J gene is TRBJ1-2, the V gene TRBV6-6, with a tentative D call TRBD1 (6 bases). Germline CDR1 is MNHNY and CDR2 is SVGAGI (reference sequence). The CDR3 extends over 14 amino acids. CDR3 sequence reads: CASSTRTAVYGYTL. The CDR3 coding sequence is TGTGCCAGCAGTACCCGGACAGCAGTCTATGGTTACACCTTA.

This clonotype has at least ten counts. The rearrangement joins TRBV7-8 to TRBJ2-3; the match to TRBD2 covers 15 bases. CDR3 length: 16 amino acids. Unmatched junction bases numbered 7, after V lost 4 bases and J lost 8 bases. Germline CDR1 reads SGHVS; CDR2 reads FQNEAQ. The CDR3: CASSSPGTSGRSTQYF. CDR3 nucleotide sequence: TGTGCCAGCAGCTCCCCCGGGACTAGCGGGAGGAGTACGCAGTATTTT.

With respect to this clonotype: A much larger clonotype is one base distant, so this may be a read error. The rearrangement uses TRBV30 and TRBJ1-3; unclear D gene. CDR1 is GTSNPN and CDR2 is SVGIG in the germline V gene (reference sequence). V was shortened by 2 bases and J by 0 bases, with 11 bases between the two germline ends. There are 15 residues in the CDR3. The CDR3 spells CAWSNATYSGNTIYF. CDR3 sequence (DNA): TGTGCCTGGAGTAATGCAACTTACTCTGGAAACACCATATATTTT.

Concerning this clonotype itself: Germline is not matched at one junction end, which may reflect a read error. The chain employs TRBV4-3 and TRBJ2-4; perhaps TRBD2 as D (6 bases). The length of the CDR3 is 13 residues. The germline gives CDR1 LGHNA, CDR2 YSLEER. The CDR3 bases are TGCGCCAACAGTCAAGAGGAGGGCAGTATTCACTACTTC. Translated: CANSQEEGSIHYF.

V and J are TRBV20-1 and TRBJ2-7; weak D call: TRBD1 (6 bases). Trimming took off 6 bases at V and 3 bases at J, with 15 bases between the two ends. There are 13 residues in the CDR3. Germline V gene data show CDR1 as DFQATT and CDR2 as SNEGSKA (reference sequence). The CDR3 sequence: CSATGTWDYEQYF. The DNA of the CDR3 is TGCAGTGCAACCGGGACATGGGACTACGAGCAGTACTTC.

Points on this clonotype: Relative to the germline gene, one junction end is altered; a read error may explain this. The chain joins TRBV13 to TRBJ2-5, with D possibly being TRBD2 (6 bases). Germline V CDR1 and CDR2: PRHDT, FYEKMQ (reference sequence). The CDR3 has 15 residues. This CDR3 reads CASSPRPGTPETHHF. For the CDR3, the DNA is TGTGCCAGTAGCCCCCGGCCCGGGACTCCAGAGACCCATCACTTC. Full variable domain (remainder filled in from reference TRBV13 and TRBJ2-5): AAGVIQSPRHLIKEKRETATLKCYPIPRHDTVYWYQQGPGQDPQFLISFYEKMQSDKGSIPDRFSAQQFSDYHSELNMSSLELGDSALYFCASSPRPGTPETHHFGPGTRLLVL.

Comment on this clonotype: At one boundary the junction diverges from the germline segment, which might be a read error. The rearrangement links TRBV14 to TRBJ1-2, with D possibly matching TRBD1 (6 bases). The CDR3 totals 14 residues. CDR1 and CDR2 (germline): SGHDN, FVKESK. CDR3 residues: CASSTDRSNYDYTF. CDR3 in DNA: TGTGCCAGCAGCACAGACAGGTCTAACTATGACTACACCTTC.